This is a list of T cell receptor beta chains from one sample in a study of T-cell reconstitution after alpha-beta-depleted transplantation in children. TCRdb itself ran the PCR reads through MiXCR, one entry per CDR3 protein. The sample lists roughly 500,000 distinct CDR3 sequences, about 10% occurring once. The material was PBMCs, obtained before TCRalphabeta/CD19-depleted stem cell transplant. Receptors were obtained from a child aged 2 to 15 with inherited bone marrow failure, due to receive a stem cell transplant. The conserved cysteine and the conserved F or W are not part of the CDR3 here. A D gene is named only where the DNA matches it firmly.

J	V	D	CDR3
TRBJ2-3	TRBV5-1	TRBD1	ASSFGQADTQY
TRBJ2-6	TRBV3-1	TRBD2	ASSLILAGGKGANVLT
TRBJ2-5	TRBV20-1	.	SARDRMVIQETQY
TRBJ2-5	TRBV5-1	TRBD2	ASSLTSAQETQY
TRBJ2-4	TRBV20-1	TRBD2	SISGGGTKNIQY
TRBJ2-4	TRBV28	TRBD2	ASSGLAGRVRNIQY
TRBJ2-1	TRBV20-1	.	SAQTANEQF
TRBJ2-7	TRBV20-1	.	SASGGITYEQY
TRBJ2-1	TRBV12-3/TRBV12-4	TRBD2	ASSLSWGTSNEQF
TRBJ2-1	TRBV19	.	ASSRTVPYNEQF
TRBJ1-6	TRBV20-1	TRBD1	SASPGTGASPLH
TRBJ2-2	TRBV29-1	TRBD1	SGLTGATGELF
TRBJ1-1	TRBV18	.	ASSPRRGQDTEAF
TRBJ2-5	TRBV2	.	ASSEQGGETQY
TRBJ2-1	TRBV5-1	TRBD2	ASSIRAREEYNEQF
TRBJ1-2	TRBV7-9	.	ASSLLRYGYT
TRBJ2-7	TRBV7-8	.	ASSPPEVYEQY
TRBJ1-3	TRBV25-1	TRBD1	ASSERTGGWDTIY
TRBJ1-3	TRBV9	.	ASSPQTPSSGNTIY
TRBJ1-5	TRBV4-3	.	ASSQDTRNQPQH
TRBJ2-7	TRBV20-1	TRBD2	SAQSPTSGRVEQY
TRBJ2-5	TRBV20-1	TRBD2	SARTAGGIAETQY
TRBJ1-5	TRBV7-9	TRBD1	ASSFGQGSQPQH
TRBJ2-7	TRBV6-2/TRBV6-3	.	ASTMRGLYEQY
TRBJ1-4	TRBV7-9	TRBD1	ASSYKDRGEEKLF
TRBJ1-1	TRBV5-1	.	ASSLGPGGNTEAF
TRBJ2-1	TRBV4-2	.	ASSQDPTPNEQF
TRBJ2-1	TRBV7-8	TRBD2	ASSLEVAGNYNEQF
TRBJ2-7	TRBV6-5	.	ASFSPYEQY
TRBJ1-5	TRBV5-1	.	ASSFGPANQPQH
TRBJ2-7	TRBV30	.	AWSVTVSVYEHY
TRBJ2-2	TRBV7-8	TRBD1	ASSRWGTGGTGDLF
TRBJ2-1	TRBV3-1	.	ASRGVNSYNEQF
TRBJ1-2	TRBV6-5	.	ASSNIETPILGYGYT
TRBJ1-1	TRBV5-1	TRBD1	ASSRGQASAEAF
TRBJ1-4	TRBV15	.	ATSREDNRNEKLF
TRBJ1-2	TRBV12-3/TRBV12-4	.	ASSYKNNYGYT
TRBJ2-7	TRBV20-1	TRBD2	SVTPPGTRSSYEQY